These T cell receptor beta chains were read from a single sample in a study of blood T cells in healthy people across ages. MiXCR was run by TCRdb on the 5' RACE reads, yielding one entry per CDR3 protein. The sample has around 600,000 distinct CDR3 sequences, roughly 43% seen once; the top ten hold approximately 25%. The sequenced sample was blood. These receptors originate from a man aged 80 or over in good health. Each CDR3 is given without its conserved first and last residue. Each record gives: V gene, clone size, CDR3 protein. Only part of the rows carry a size: once, few, many, or a class if the clone is expanded.

>TRBV7-9|few
ASSPEGASGRLEQF
>TRBV7-2|-
ASSSRGTGGGSPLH
>TRBV7-9|few
ASTVGISEPYEQY
>TRBV5-1|once
ASSLDATGTYNEQF
>TRBV30|-
ARGGASGKF
>TRBV9|few
ASSGGANVLT
>TRBV20-1|-
SAQSQGALQETQY
>TRBV2|-
ASSEARALVEQY
>TRBV10-3|-
ASRITDTQY
>TRBV15|-
ATSAGNYQETQY
>TRBV18|-
ASSLNVGGTGSGYT
>TRBV29-1|few
SVSDRAASYGYT
>TRBV20-1|-
SALDYGKTNTEAF
>TRBV6-6|many
ASSYVAGTNTGELF
>TRBV5-1|-
ASSLGLDVTEAF
>TRBV10-3|few
AISEGKQGPLSSYNSPLH
>TRBV5-5|-
ASSLVTVNNEQF
>TRBV7-9|-
ASSPQVPEYEQY
>TRBV5-6|-
ASSLSGAISTDTQY
>TRBV12-3/TRBV12-4|-
ASSSLAGGPRNEQF
>TRBV11-3|few
ASSLGTLGVDEQF
>TRBV18|few
ASSPTGGNTEAF
>TRBV12-3/TRBV12-4|many
ASTRTGNEQY
>TRBV20-1|-
SARDRVGEQY
>TRBV24-1|-
ATSDTPPNNEQF
>TRBV20-1|few
SAPPQGGNQPQH
>TRBV5-6|-
ASSSQRGAHEQY
>TRBV2|-
ASRPSSGVKTDTQY
>TRBV6-5|-
ASSPNSGGPRELF
>TRBV20-1|few
SALESTDTQY
>TRBV20-1|-
SVRTSGYEQY
>TRBV7-9|-
ASSYGTGGSDTQY
>TRBV20-1|-
SARLTGTGNYGYT
>TRBV6-5|-
ASRGTGALGGYT
>TRBV7-9|-
ASSRDRNNEKLF
>TRBV6-5|many
ASSYGAGLAGYTYEQY
>TRBV6-2/TRBV6-3|-
ASSQPSGKQY
>TRBV20-1|-
SARVAPQISNEQF
>TRBV6-6|-
ASSPRDRGQETQY
>TRBV6-6|few
ASSREREFNQPQH
>TRBV6-2/TRBV6-3|few
ASSWTSGKHDKNIQY
>TRBV7-2|once
ASSLTRLAGEGEQF
>TRBV6-5|-
ASSYSGTAIGGTQY
>TRBV7-9|many
ASRDSGTGENTEAF
>TRBV5-1|-
ASSFIQGVSGELF
>TRBV9|-
ASSSPKELF
>TRBV7-2|-
ASSLLAGNSDTQY
>TRBV20-1|-
SAEGLKETQY